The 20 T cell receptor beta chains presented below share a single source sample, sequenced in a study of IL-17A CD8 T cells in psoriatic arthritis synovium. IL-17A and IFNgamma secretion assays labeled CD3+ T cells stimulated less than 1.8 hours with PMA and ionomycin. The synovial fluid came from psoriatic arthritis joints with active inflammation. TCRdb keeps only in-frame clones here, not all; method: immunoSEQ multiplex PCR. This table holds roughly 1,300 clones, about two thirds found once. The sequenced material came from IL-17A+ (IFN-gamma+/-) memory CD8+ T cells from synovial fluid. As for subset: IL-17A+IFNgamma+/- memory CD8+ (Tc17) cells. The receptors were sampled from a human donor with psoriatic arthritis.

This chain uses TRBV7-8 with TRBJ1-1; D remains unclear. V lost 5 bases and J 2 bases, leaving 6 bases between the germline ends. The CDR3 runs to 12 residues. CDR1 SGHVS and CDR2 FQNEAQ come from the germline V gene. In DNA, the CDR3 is TGTGCCAGCAGCGAGGTAAACACTGAAGCTTTCTTT. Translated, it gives CASSEVNTEAFF.

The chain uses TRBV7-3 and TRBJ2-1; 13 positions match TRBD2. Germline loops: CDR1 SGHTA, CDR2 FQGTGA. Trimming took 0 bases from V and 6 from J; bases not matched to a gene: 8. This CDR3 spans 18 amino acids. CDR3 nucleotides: TGTGCCAGCAGCTTAACGGGACTAGCGGGACTAGTGGGCAATGAGCAGTTCTTC. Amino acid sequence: CASSLTGLAGLVGNEQFF.

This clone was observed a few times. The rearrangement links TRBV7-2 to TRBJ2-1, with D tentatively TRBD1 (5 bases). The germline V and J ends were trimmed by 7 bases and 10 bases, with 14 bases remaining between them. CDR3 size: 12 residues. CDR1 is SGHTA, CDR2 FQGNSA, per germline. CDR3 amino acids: CASTLGAGEQFF. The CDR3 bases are TGTGCCAGCACCCTTGGGGCAGGGGAGCAGTTCTTC. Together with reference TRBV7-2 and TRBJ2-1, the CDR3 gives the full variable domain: GAGVSQSPSNKVTEKGKDVELRCDPISGHTALYWYRQSLGQGLEFLIYFQGNSAPDKSGLPSDRFSAERTGGSVSTLTIQRTQQEDSAVYLCASTLGAGEQFFGPGTRLTVL.

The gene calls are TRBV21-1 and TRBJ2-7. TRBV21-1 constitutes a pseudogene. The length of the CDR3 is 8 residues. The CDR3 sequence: CASSEQYF. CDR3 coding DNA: TGTGCCAGCAGCGAGCAGTACTTC.

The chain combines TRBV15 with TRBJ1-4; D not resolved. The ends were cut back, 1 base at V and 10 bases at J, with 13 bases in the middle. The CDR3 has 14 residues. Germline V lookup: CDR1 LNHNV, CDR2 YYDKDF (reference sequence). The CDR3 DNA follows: TGTGCCACCAGCAGAGGGCCAACCGAGGGAAAACTGTTTTTT. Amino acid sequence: CATSRGPTEGKLFF.

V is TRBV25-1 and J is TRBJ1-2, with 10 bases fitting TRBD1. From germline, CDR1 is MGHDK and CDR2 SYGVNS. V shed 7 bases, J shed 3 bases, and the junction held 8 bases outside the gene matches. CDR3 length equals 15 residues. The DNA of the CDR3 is TGTGCCAGCAACTTACCGGGACAGGGGTACTATGGCTACACCTTC. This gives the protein CASNLPGQGYYGYTF.

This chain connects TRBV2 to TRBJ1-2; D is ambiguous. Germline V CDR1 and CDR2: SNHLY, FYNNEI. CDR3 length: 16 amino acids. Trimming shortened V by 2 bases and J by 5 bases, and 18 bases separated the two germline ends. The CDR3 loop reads CASSELPLSPYYGYTF. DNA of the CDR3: TGTGCCAGCAGTGAACTCCCACTATCCCCCTATTATGGCTACACCTTC.

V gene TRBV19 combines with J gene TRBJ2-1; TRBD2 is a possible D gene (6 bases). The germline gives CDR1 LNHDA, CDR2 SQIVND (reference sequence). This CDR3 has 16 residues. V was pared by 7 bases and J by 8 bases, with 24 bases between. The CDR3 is CASKSTSGGFSHEQFF. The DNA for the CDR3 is TGTGCCAGTAAGTCAACGAGTGGAGGGTTTAGCCATGAGCAGTTCTTC.

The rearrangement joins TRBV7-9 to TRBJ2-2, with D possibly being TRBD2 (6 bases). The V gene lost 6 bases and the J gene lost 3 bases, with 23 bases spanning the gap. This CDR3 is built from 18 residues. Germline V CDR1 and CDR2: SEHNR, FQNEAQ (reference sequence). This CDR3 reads CASRSSWGDPLDTGELFF. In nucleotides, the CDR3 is TGTGCCAGCAGGAGCTCGTGGGGGGACCCCCTCGACACCGGGGAGCTGTTTTTT.

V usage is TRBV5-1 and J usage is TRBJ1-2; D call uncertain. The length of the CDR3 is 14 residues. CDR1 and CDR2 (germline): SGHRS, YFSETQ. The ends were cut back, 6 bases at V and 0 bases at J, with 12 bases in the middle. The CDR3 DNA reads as TGCGCCAGCACCAATTACGGGCCTAACTATGGCTACACCTTC. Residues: CASTNYGPNYGYTF.

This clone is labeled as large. CDR3 sequence: CASSQLSGREQYF. The CDR3, as DNA: TGTGCCAGCAGCCAACTAAGCGGCAGGGAGCAGTACTTC. The chain has TRBV4-2 and TRBJ2-7, with a tentative D call TRBD2 (5 bases). The length of the CDR3 is 13 residues. The V gene's germline CDR1 is LGHNA and CDR2 YNFKEQ. Trimming left V 2 bases short and J 7 bases short, with 12 bases between.

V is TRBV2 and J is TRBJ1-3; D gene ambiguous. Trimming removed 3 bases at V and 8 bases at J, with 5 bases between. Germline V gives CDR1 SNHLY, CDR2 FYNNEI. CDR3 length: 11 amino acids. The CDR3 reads CASSDGDTIYF. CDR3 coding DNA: TGTGCCAGCAGTGACGGAGACACCATATATTTT.

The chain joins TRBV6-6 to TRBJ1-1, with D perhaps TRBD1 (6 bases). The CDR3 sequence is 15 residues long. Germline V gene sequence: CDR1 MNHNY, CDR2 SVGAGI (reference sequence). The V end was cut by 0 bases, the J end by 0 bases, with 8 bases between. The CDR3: CASSYSTGLNTEAFF. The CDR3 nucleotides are TGTGCCAGCAGTTACTCGACAGGACTGAACACTGAAGCTTTCTTT.

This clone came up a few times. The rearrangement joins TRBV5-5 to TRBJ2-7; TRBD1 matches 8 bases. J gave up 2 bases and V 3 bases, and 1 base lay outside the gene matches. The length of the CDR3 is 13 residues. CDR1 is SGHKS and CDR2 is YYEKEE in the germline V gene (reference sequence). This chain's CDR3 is CASSYRGAYEQYF. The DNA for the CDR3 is TGTGCCAGCAGCTACAGGGGGGCCTACGAGCAGTACTTC. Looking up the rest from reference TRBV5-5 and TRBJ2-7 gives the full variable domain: DAGVTQSPTHLIKTRGQQVTLRCSPISGHKSVSWYQQVLGQGPQFIFQYYEKEERGRGNFPDRFSARQFPNYSSELNVNALLLGDSALYLCASSYRGAYEQYFGPGTRLTVT.

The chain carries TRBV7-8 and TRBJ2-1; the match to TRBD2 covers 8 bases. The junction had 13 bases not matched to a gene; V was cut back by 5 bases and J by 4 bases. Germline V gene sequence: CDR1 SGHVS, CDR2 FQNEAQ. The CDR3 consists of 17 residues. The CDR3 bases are TGTGCCAGCAGCCCAAGCCCACCAGGCGGGGGGTACAATGAGCAGTTCTTC. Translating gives CASSPSPPGGGYNEQFF.

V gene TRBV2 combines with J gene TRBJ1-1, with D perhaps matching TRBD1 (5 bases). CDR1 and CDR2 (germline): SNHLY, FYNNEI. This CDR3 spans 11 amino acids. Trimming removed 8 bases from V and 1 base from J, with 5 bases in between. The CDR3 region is CASGGNTEAFF. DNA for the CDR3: TGTGCCAGCGGGGGGAACACTGAAGCTTTCTTT.

For the CDR3, the DNA is TGCGCCAGCAGTCACACTGGGACAGGTTCCTACAATGAGCAGTTCTTC. Translated: CASSHTGTGSYNEQFF. V and J are TRBV23-1 and TRBJ2-1; 8 bases line up with TRBD1. TRBV23-1 carries the ORF label, with uncertain function. This CDR3 contains 16 residues. With V trimmed by 3 bases and J by 1 base, 5 bases remained unmatched.

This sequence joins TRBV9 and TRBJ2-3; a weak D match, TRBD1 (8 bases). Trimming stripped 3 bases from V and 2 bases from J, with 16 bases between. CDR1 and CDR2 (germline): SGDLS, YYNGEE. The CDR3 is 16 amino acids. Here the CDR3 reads CASSGRTGRATDTQYF. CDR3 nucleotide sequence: TGTGCCAGCAGCGGCCGGACAGGGAGGGCCACAGATACGCAGTATTTT.

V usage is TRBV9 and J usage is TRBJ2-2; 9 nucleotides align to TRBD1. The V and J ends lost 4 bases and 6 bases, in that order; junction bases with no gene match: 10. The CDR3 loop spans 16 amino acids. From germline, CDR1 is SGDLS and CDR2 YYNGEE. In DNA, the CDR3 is TGTGCCAGCAGCCCTCTACGGACAGGGGTGGCCGGGGAGCTGTTTTTT. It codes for CASSPLRTGVAGELFF.

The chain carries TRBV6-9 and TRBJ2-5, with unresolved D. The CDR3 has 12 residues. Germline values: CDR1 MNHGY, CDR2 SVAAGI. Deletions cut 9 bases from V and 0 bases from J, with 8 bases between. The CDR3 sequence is CASIGDQETQYF. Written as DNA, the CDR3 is TGTGCCAGTATCGGAGACCAAGAGACCCAGTACTTC.